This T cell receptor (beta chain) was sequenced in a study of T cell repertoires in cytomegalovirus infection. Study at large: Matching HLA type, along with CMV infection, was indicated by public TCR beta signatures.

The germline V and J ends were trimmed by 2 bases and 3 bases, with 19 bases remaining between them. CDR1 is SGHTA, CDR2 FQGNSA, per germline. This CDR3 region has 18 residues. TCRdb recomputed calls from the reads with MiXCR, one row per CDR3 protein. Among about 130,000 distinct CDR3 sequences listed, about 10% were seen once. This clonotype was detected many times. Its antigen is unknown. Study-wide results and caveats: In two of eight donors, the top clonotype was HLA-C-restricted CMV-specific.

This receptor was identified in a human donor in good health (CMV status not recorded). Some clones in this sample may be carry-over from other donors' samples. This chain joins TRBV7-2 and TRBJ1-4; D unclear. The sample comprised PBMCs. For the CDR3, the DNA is TGTGCCAGCAGCTTATCGATGACTGGATGGGTGTCTAATGAAAAACTGTTTTTT. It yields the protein CASSLSMTGWVSNEKLFF. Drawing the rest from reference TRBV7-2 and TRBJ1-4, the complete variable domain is GAGVSQSPSNKVTEKGKDVELRCDPISGHTALYWYRQSLGQGLEFLIYFQGNSAPDKSGLPSDRFSAERTGGSVSTLTIQRTQQEDSAVYLCASSLSMTGWVSNEKLFFGSGTQLSVL.